This T cell receptor beta chain was observed in a study of blood T cell repertoires in COVID-19. V trimming: 0 bases; J trimming: 0 bases; junction bases outside the gene matches: 5. Per germline, CDR1 MDHEN and CDR2 SYDVKM. This CDR3 is built from 17 residues. The assay was immunoSEQ multiplex PCR, and TCRdb's table has in-frame clones only and misses some. This table holds 120,000 or so clones, roughly 85% found once. This clone was picked up one time. This chain uses TRBV28 with TRBJ2-3; 8 positions match TRBD2. The sample comprised peripheral blood. This sequence was found in a human donor in a cohort sampled during active COVID-19. CDR3 region: CASSLWRAGGSTDTQYF. CDR3 nucleotides: TGTGCCAGCAGTTTATGGAGGGCGGGGGGAAGCACAGATACGCAGTATTTT.